These 8 T cell receptor beta chains were all obtained from the same sample, sequenced in a study of blood T cell repertoires in COVID-19. Produced via immunoSEQ multiplex PCR; TCRdb's table is partial and in-frame only. The sample yields 150,000 to 200,000 clones, around 85% seen once. The sequenced material came from peripheral blood. Receptors originate from a person aged 70 to 79 with COVID-19, enrolled during active disease.

The chain couples TRBV4-1 to TRBJ1-6; D is uncertain. Germline loops: CDR1 MGHRA, CDR2 YSYEKL. The CDR3 spans 13 residues. The germline V and J ends were trimmed by 2 bases and 9 bases, with 8 bases remaining between them. CDR3 DNA: TGCGCCAGCAGCCAACCCCTAGGTTCACCCCTCCACTTT. It codes for CASSQPLGSPLHF.

The J gene is TRBJ1-1, the V gene TRBV6-5; D perhaps matches TRBD1 (5 bases). Trimming left V 5 bases short and J 2 bases short, with 12 bases between. Germline lookup yields CDR1 MNHEY and CDR2 SVGAGI. The CDR3 sequence is 14 residues long. CDR3: CASSIDSLNTEAFF. Written as DNA, the CDR3 is TGTGCCAGCAGTATAGACAGCCTCAACACTGAAGCTTTCTTT.

The rearrangement links TRBV28 to TRBJ2-2; 10 nucleotides match TRBD2. In germline, CDR1 is MDHEN, CDR2 SYDVKM. The CDR3 length is 15 residues. The V segment lost 6 bases and the J segment 6 bases; nucleotides outside the gene matches: 7. CDR3 residues: CASRPSGSWSGELFF. CDR3 nucleotide sequence: TGTGCCAGCAGACCTAGCGGGAGTTGGTCCGGGGAGCTGTTTTTT.

The CDR3 bases are TGTGCCAGCAGCCAATGGTGGCGGGGGGGCACCGGGGAGCTGTTTTTT. Its translation: CASSQWWRGGTGELFF. The chain has TRBV14 and TRBJ2-2; 9 bases match TRBD2. There are 16 residues in the CDR3. V lost 2 bases and J lost 4; bases outside the gene matches: 5. Per germline, CDR1 SGHDN and CDR2 FVKESK. Combining the CDR3 with reference TRBV14 and TRBJ2-2 gives the whole variable domain EAGVTQFPSHSVIEKGQTVTLRCDPISGHDNLYWYRRVMGKEIKFLLHFVKESKQDESGMPNNRFLAERTGGTYSTLKVQPAELEDSGVYFCASSQWWRGGTGELFFGEGSRLTVL.

This chain joins TRBV4-1 and TRBJ1-1; TRBD1 aligns across 7 bases. Germline CDR1 reads MGHRA; CDR2 reads YSYEKL. There are 15 residues in the CDR3. The ends lost 3 bases at V and 3 bases at J; junction bases unmatched: 7. The CDR3 loop reads CASSQPATGYTEAFF. In nucleotides, the CDR3 is TGCGCCAGCAGCCAGCCCGCGACAGGGTACACTGAAGCTTTCTTT.

This chain links TRBV6-5 with TRBJ1-6, with 9 positions matching TRBD1. J was trimmed by 9 bases and V by 0 bases; bases with no gene match: 6. The CDR3 loop spans 16 amino acids. The germline V gene encodes CDR1 MNHEY and CDR2 SVGAGI. This CDR3 is CASSYSADRGGSPLHF. DNA for the CDR3: TGTGCCAGCAGTTACTCCGCGGACAGGGGCGGTTCACCCCTCCACTTT.

The chain recombines TRBV18 with TRBJ2-2; D not resolved. CDR3 length: 15 amino acids. Between the trimmed V and J ends, which lost 1 base and 5 bases, there was a span of 11 bases. In germline, CDR1 is KGHSH, CDR2 LQKENI. The CDR3 sequence is CASSPRLTGTGELFF. In DNA, the CDR3 is TGTGCCAGCTCACCACGGCTAACCGGGACCGGGGAGCTGTTTTTT.

Comment on this clone: One junction end does not reproduce the germline sequence, and a read error may be involved. The chain has TRBV19 and TRBJ1-3; 9 bases agree with TRBD1. Germline V gene data show CDR1 as LNHDA and CDR2 as SQIVND (reference sequence). This CDR3 region has 11 residues. In nucleotides, the CDR3 is TGTGCCAGTAGGGATCCCGGGACAGGGATTTTT. Translated: CASRDPGTGIF. Full variable domain (missing parts from reference TRBV19 and TRBJ1-3): DGGITQSPKYLFRKEGQNVTLSCEQNLNHDAMYWYRQDPGQGLRLIYYSQIVNDFQKGDIAEGYSVSREKKESFPLTVTSAQKNPTAFYLCASRDPGTGIFGEGSWLTVV.